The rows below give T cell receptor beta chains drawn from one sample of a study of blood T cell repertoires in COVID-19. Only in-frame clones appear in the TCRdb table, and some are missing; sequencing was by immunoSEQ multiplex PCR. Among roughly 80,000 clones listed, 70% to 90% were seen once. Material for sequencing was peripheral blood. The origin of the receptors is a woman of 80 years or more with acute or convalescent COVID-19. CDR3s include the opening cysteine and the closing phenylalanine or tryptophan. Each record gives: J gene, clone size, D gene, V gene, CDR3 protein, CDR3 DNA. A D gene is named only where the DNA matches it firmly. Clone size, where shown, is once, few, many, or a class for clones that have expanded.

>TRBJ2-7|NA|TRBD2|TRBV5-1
CASSSGLVSYEQYF
TGCGCCAGCAGCTCTGGACTAGTTTCCTACGAGCAGTACTTC
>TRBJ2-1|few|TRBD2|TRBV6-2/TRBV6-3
CASSLGPGTSGTEQFF
TGTGCCAGCAGTCTAGGGCCGGGGACTAGCGGGACTGAGCAGTTCTTC
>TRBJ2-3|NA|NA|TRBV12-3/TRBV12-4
CASRGGRWDTQYF
TGTGCCAGCAGGGGGGGTCGGTGGGATACGCAGTATTTT
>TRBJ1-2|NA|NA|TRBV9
CASSVDPGHGYTF
TGTGCCAGCAGCGTTGATCCGGGACACGGCTACACCTTC
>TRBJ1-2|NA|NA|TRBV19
CASRDPGGRRGGYTF
TGTGCCAGTAGGGATCCCGGAGGGAGAAGAGGGGGCTACACCTTC
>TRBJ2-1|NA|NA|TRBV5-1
CASSEQHNEQFF
TGCGCCAGCAGCGAACAGCACAATGAGCAGTTCTTC
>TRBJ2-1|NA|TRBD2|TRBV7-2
CASSSLAGGGGFF
TGTGCCAGCAGCTCACTAGCGGGAGGGGGCGGGTTCTTC
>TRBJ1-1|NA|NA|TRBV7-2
CASSVRGFTQDTEAFF
TGTGCCAGCAGCGTTCGTGGATTTACCCAGGACACTGAAGCTTTCTTT
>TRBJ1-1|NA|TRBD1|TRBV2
CASSGQGNTEAFF
TGTGCCAGCAGTGGACAGGGGAACACTGAAGCTTTCTTT
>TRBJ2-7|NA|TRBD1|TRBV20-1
CSALQGALRYF
TGCAGTGCCCTACAGGGGGCCTTGCGATACTTC
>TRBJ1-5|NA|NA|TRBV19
CASSNPGWQPQHF
TGTGCCAGTAGTAACCCGGGGTGGCAGCCCCAGCATTTT
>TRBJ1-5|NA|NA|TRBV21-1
CASSGRGRNQPQHF
TGTGCCAGCAGCGGGCGGGGGAGGAATCAGCCCCAGCATTTT
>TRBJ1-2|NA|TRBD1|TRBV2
CASRRDSNAYGYTF
TGTGCCAGCAGGCGGGACAGCAATGCCTATGGCTACACCTTC
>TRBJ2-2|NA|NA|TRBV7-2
CASSYRSEGTGELFF
TGTGCCAGCAGCTATCGTAGTGAGGGAACCGGGGAGCTGTTTTTT
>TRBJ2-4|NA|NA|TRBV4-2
CASSQDEDTTDIQYF
TGTGCCAGCAGCCAAGATGAAGACACAACTGACATTCAGTACTTC
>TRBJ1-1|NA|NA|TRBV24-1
CAPGGARMDTEAFF
TGTGCCCCCGGGGGGGCGAGGATGGACACTGAAGCTTTCTTT
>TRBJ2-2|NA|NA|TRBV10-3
CAIGGYRGRTGELFF
TGTGCCATCGGGGGGTATAGGGGTCGGACCGGGGAGCTGTTTTTT
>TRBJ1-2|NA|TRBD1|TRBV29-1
CSAAGQTPNYGYTF
TGCAGCGCTGCGGGACAGACCCCTAACTATGGCTACACCTTC
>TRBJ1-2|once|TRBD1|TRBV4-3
CASSPRQGEYGYTF
TGCGCCAGCAGCCCTAGACAGGGGGAATATGGCTACACCTTC
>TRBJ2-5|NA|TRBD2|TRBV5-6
CASSGLAGDETQYF
TGTGCCAGCAGCGGACTAGCGGGGGACGAGACCCAGTACTTC
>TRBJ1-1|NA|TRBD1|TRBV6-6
CASSHRSTGEAFF
TGTGCCAGCAGTCACCGATCGACAGGGGAAGCTTTCTTT
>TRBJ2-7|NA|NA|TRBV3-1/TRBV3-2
CASSPSTLSYEQYF
TGTGCCAGCAGCCCCTCGACTTTGTCCTACGAGCAGTACTTC
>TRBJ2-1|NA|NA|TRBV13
CASSTSPSWNEQFF
TGTGCCAGCAGCACGTCGCCTAGCTGGAATGAGCAGTTCTTC
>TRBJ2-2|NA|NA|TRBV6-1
CASSSKDSRTGELFF
TGTGCCAGCAGCTCCAAGGACAGCCGCACCGGGGAGCTGTTTTTT
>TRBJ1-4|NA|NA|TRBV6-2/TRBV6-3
CASSYSGGDDSVREKLFF
TGTGCCAGCAGTTACTCGGGAGGTGATGATTCCGTCCGTGAAAAACTGTTTTTT
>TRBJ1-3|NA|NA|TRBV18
CASSPQSSGNTIYF
TGTGCCAGCTCACCACAGAGCTCTGGAAACACCATATATTTT
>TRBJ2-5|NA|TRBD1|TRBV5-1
CAGPGTGAQYF
TGCGCCGGGCCCGGGACAGGGGCCCAGTACTTC
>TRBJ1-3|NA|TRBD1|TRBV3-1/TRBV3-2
CASQYGTGGNTIYF
TGTGCCAGTCAGTACGGGACAGGTGGAAACACCATATATTTT
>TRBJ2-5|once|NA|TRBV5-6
CASSLPDQETQYF
TGTGCCAGCAGCTTACCGGACCAAGAGACCCAGTACTTC
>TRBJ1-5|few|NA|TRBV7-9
CASSLKDKQPQHF
TGTGCCAGCAGCTTAAAGGACAAACAGCCCCAGCATTTT
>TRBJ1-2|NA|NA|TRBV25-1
CANRADWSSIDDGYTF
TGTGCCAACCGAGCCGACTGGTCCAGCATAGATGATGGCTACACCTTC
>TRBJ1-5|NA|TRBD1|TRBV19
CASSQWGTANQPQHF
TGTGCCAGTAGTCAATGGGGGACAGCGAATCAGCCCCAGCATTTT
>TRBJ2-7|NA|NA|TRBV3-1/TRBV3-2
CASSQEGVLGAPTSEQYF
TGTGCCAGCAGCCAAGAAGGGGTTCTGGGTGCCCCCACGAGCGAGCAGTACTTC
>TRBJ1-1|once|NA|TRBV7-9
CASSSQQGNTEAFF
TGTGCCAGCAGCTCGCAACAGGGGAACACTGAAGCTTTCTTT
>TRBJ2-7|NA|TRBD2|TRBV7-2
CASSTGIAGNYEQYF
TGTGCCAGCAGCACCGGGATAGCGGGGAACTACGAGCAGTACTTC
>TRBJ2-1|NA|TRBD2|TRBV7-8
CASSSAPLAGGLKEQFF
TGTGCCAGCAGCTCGGCCCCCCTAGCGGGGGGGCTAAAGGAGCAGTTCTTC
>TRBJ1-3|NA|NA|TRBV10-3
CAIHRGRGNTIYF
TGTGCCATCCATAGAGGGCGCGGAAACACCATATATTTT
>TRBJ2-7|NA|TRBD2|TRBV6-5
CASSPRGGGVPEQYF
TGTGCCAGCAGTCCCAGGGGCGGGGGGGTCCCCGAGCAGTACTTC
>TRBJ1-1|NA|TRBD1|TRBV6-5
CASSWDRVTEAFF
TGTGCCAGCAGTTGGGACAGGGTCACTGAAGCTTTCTTT
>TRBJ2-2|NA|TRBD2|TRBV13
CASTRGSGSVGTGELFF
TGTGCCAGCACCCGGGGCAGCGGGAGTGTAGGCACCGGGGAGCTGTTTTTT
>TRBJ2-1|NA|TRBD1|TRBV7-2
CASSRGQGAYNEQFF
TGTGCCAGCAGCCGGGGACAGGGGGCCTACAATGAGCAGTTCTTC